This T cell receptor beta chain was captured in a study of monozygotic twins with inflammatory bowel disease. The CDR3 spans 16 residues. Germline V CDR1 and CDR2: SGHDN, FVKESK. Using the 5' RACE reads, TCRdb records one entry per CDR3 protein without DNA. Recorded for this sample: about 170,000 distinct CDR3 sequences. This sequence originates from a human donor with ulcerative colitis or Crohn's disease, or a healthy co-twin of an affected twin (not recorded which). The V call is TRBV14, the J call TRBJ1-6. Source material: blood. CDR3 region: CASSQSWDRTRGSLHF.